The 19 T cell receptor beta chains presented below share a single source sample, sequenced in a study of blood T cells in healthy people across ages. Then a second PCR, running roughly 7 to 12 cycles, was carried out with a sample-barcoded 5' primer and a J-beta primer mix. TCRdb independently ran MiXCR on the 5' RACE reads; one entry per CDR3 protein. The sample lists roughly 2 million distinct CDR3 sequences, 49% occurring once. Specimen: blood. These TCRs come from a woman between 40 and 55 years old in good health.

This clonotype was counted between two and nine times. The CDR3 DNA follows: TGTGCCAGCAGCTCGGACAGGGTTAATACGCAGTATTTT. Amino acid sequence: CASSSDRVNTQYF. J is TRBJ2-3 and V is TRBV7-3; TRBD1 agrees at 8 bases. The V and J ends lost 4 bases and 7 bases, in that order; junction bases with no gene match: 4. There are 13 residues in the CDR3. Germline V CDR1 and CDR2: SGHTA, FQGTGA.

The chain couples TRBV29-1 to TRBJ2-3, with D possibly TRBD2 on 5 matching bases. CDR3 length: 13 amino acids. The germline gives CDR1 SQVTM, CDR2 ANQGSEA. V was trimmed by 7 bases and J by 0 bases, leaving 11 bases between them. The CDR3 protein is CSANSGSTDTQYF. CDR3 coding DNA: TGCAGCGCTAACAGCGGTAGCACAGATACGCAGTATTTT.

The chain recombines TRBV6-5 with TRBJ1-2; TRBD1 might be the D (6 bases). Germline loops: CDR1 MNHEY, CDR2 SVGAGI. The germline V and J ends were trimmed by 6 bases and 4 bases, with 15 bases remaining between them. This CDR3 comprises 14 residues. CDR3 DNA: TGTGCCAGCAGCCAAGGGGGGCGCCGCTATGGCTACACCTTC. Translation: CASSQGGRRYGYTF.

The chain combines TRBV11-3 with TRBJ2-7; D not certain. The CDR3 is 12 amino acids. V lost 3 bases to trimming and J lost 7 bases, with 10 bases between them. The germline CDR1 and CDR2 sequences are SGHNT and YENEEA. DNA of the CDR3: TGTGCCAGCAGCTTCCGTTCCGAAGAGCAGTACTTC. This sequence encodes CASSFRSEEQYF.

A remark on this clonotype: A much larger clone lies a single base off, so this may be a read error. The chain has TRBV7-6 and TRBJ1-4; the match to TRBD1 covers 8 bases. The germline gives CDR1 SGHVS, CDR2 FNYEAQ. CDR3 length equals 13 residues. V lost 5 bases to trimming and J lost 7 bases; unmatched junction nucleotides: 3. The CDR3 DNA follows: TGTGCCAGCAGCCCAGGGGGCGTTGAAAAACTGTTTTTT. This encodes CASSPGGVEKLFF.

This clonotype was recorded a few times. The chain combines TRBV5-1 with TRBJ2-1; 11 bases fit TRBD2. The CDR3 extends over 17 amino acids. Trimming cost V 4 bases and J 4 bases; bases outside gene matches: 10. Germline V gene data show CDR1 as SGHRS and CDR2 as YFSETQ. Here the CDR3 reads CASSRMLAGGGYNEQFF. As DNA, the CDR3 is TGCGCCAGCAGCCGGATGCTAGCGGGGGGCGGTTACAATGAGCAGTTCTTC.

V and J are TRBV7-2 and TRBJ2-2; the match to TRBD1 covers 7 bases. Germline CDR1 is SGHTA and CDR2 is FQGNSA. The CDR3 has 15 amino acids. Losses at the gene ends were 6 bases for V and 10 bases for J; bases not matched to a gene: 14. CDR3: CASSYRQGGAEELFF. CDR3 in DNA: TGTGCCAGCAGTTATAGACAGGGTGGAGCAGAGGAGCTGTTTTTT.

This sequence joins TRBV5-1 and TRBJ2-6; TRBD1 matches 8 bases. The CDR3 contains 18 residues. J gave up 1 base and V 3 bases, and 9 bases lay outside the gene matches. Germline V lookup: CDR1 SGHRS, CDR2 YFSETQ. DNA of the CDR3: TGCGCCAGCAGCTCGAAAGCGACAGGGGAGTCTGGGGCCAACGTCCTGACTTTC. Protein: CASSSKATGESGANVLTF.

The chain carries TRBV5-1 and TRBJ2-3; 7 bases map to TRBD2. The CDR3 is 18 amino acids. V dropped 3 bases and J dropped 0; count of bases not matched to a gene: 13. Germline V gene sequence: CDR1 SGHRS, CDR2 YFSETQ. CDR3 sequence (DNA): TGCGCCAGCAGCTCCGCTAACCTAGCGGTAGCTAGCACAGATACGCAGTATTTT. This codes for CASSSANLAVASTDTQYF.

This chain links TRBV5-4 with TRBJ2-3; D gene unclear. Germline CDR1 SGHNT, CDR2 YYREEE (reference sequence). The ends were cut back, 5 bases at V and 2 bases at J, with 12 bases in the middle. The CDR3 extends over 14 amino acids. The CDR3 nucleotides read TGTGCCAGCAGTTTGATGAAGGTCACAGATACGCAGTATTTT. Amino acid sequence: CASSLMKVTDTQYF.

The chain is built from TRBV2 and TRBJ2-7; TRBD1 matches at 7 bases. This CDR3 region has 13 residues. Germline trimming cut 8 bases from V and 1 base from J; bases unmatched to any gene: 5. CDR1 is SNHLY and CDR2 is FYNNEI in the germline V gene. The CDR3 DNA reads as TGTGCCAGCGGGCCGGGACAGTCCTACGAGCAGTACTTC. Translation: CASGPGQSYEQYF.

The genes are TRBV15 and TRBJ2-7, with D possibly TRBD1 on 8 matching bases. The germline V and J ends were trimmed by 5 bases and 5 bases, with 19 bases remaining between them. Per the germline V gene, CDR1 is LNHNV and CDR2 is YYDKDF (reference sequence). This CDR3 is built from 15 residues. CDR3 coding DNA: TGTGCCACCAGCTTAGGGGGGGGACAGGTTGACGAGCAGTACTTC. Translating it yields CATSLGGGQVDEQYF.

V and J are TRBV4-3 and TRBJ2-5; TRBD1 is a possible D gene (6 bases). Per germline, CDR1 LGHNA and CDR2 YSLEER. The V and J ends lost 0 bases and 2 bases respectively, with 13 bases between them. CDR3 size: 16 residues. The CDR3 reads CASSQDLRTAQETQYF. The CDR3 coding sequence is TGCGCCAGCAGCCAAGATTTAAGGACAGCTCAAGAGACCCAGTACTTC.

The chain carries TRBV29-1 and TRBJ2-5; possible D gene TRBD2, 5 bases. This CDR3 has 13 amino acids. Germline V gene data show CDR1 as SQVTM and CDR2 as ANQGSEA. The V end was cut by 7 bases, the J end by 2 bases, with 14 bases between. The CDR3 nucleotides are TGCAGCGGGGGAGCTATTCTTCAAGAGACCCAGTACTTC. Its translation is CSGGAILQETQYF.

The V call is TRBV7-9, the J call TRBJ2-7; 8 bases agree with TRBD1. The junction had 12 bases not matched to a gene; V was cut back by 5 bases and J by 0 bases. Germline V CDR1 and CDR2: SEHNR, FQNEAQ (reference sequence). The length of the CDR3 is 17 residues. The CDR3: CASSPSPPDRVSYEQYF. The CDR3 DNA reads as TGTGCCAGCAGCCCAAGCCCCCCGGACAGGGTCTCCTACGAGCAGTACTTC.

This clonotype was observed a few times. This chain links TRBV29-1 with TRBJ1-6, with 7 positions matching TRBD1. The ends lost 5 bases at V and 8 bases at J; junction bases unmatched: 3. This CDR3 region has 12 residues. Germline V gene sequence: CDR1 SQVTM, CDR2 ANQGSEA. This chain's CDR3 is CSVQTGDSPLHF. DNA for the CDR3: TGCAGCGTTCAAACAGGGGATTCACCCCTCCACTTT.

Only a few counts were recorded for this clonotype. The rearrangement uses TRBV4-1 and TRBJ2-7; 9 nucleotides match TRBD2. The J call is uncertain, as TRBJ2-5 better fits the DNA end. CDR3 length equals 15 residues. CDR1 and CDR2 from the germline V gene are MGHRA and YSYEKL. The CDR3 loop is CASSQFGLARETQYF. CDR3 sequence (DNA): TGCGCCAGCAGCCAATTCGGACTAGCGAGAGAGACCCAGTACTTC.

A few counts support this clonotype. The chain joins TRBV4-3 to TRBJ1-1, with D perhaps matching TRBD1 (6 bases). Trimming took 7 bases from V and 4 from J, leaving 19 bases between them. CDR1 and CDR2 (germline): LGHNA, YSLEER. The CDR3 is 15 residues long. The CDR3 spells CASTTGTTVSTEAFF. The CDR3 DNA follows: TGCGCCAGCACCACAGGGACGACCGTCAGCACTGAAGCTTTCTTT.

This clonotype was seen a few times. The gene calls are TRBV6-1 and TRBJ2-1, with no clear D. CDR1 and CDR2 (germline): MNHNS, SASEGT. Trimming removed 1 base at V and 7 bases at J, with 5 bases between. CDR3 length equals 12 residues. CDR3 in amino acids: CASSEGLNEQFF. The CDR3 nucleotides are TGTGCCAGCAGTGAAGGCCTGAATGAGCAGTTCTTC.